These T cell receptor beta chains were read from a single sample in a study of long-term antiretroviral therapy in people with HIV. The protocol was immunoSEQ multiplex PCR, while the TCRdb copy is restricted to in-frame clones and leaves out a portion. The table includes roughly 40,000 clones, approximately 89% detected once. This material consisted of unsorted PBMCs, taken 3.1 years after starting antiretroviral therapy. These receptors originate from a woman aged 50 to 65 with HIV. Each CDR3 is given with its conserved first and last residue. A D gene is named only where the DNA matches it firmly. Where a row states a size, it is once, few, many or the class of an expanded clone; other rows omit it.

clone size	J gene	D gene	V gene	CDR3 protein	CDR3 DNA
NA	TRBJ1-2	TRBD1	TRBV18	CASSPIGQGGYTF	TGTGCCAGCTCACCAATAGGACAGGGTGGCTACACCTTC
NA	TRBJ1-1	TRBD1	TRBV5-4	CASSLAGTGYPEAFF	TGTGCCAGCAGCTTGGCGGGGACAGGGTACCCTGAAGCTTTCTTT
NA	TRBJ2-3	NA	TRBV7-3	CASSLTGVGWDTQYF	TGTGCCAGCAGCTTAACAGGGGTGGGTTGGGATACGCAGTATTTT
NA	TRBJ2-7	NA	TRBV6-1	CASNKGREQYF	TGTGCCAGCAATAAGGGGCGCGAGCAGTACTTC
few	TRBJ1-2	NA	TRBV25-1	CASRQGLWGYTF	TGTGCCAGCAGACAGGGTTTGTGGGGCTACACCTTC
NA	TRBJ2-2	TRBD1	TRBV5-1	CASSFDRAGTGELFF	TGCGCCAGCAGCTTCGACAGGGCCGGGACCGGGGAGCTGTTTTTT
NA	TRBJ1-5	NA	TRBV6-4	CASSGDPLQPQHF	TGTGCCAGCAGTGGGGACCCGCTGCAGCCCCAGCATTTT
NA	TRBJ2-1	NA	TRBV7-2	CASSLVAEADEQFF	TGTGCCAGCAGCTTAGTGGCGGAAGCCGATGAGCAGTTCTTC
NA	TRBJ2-1	TRBD2	TRBV7-9	CASSPRASGRYNEQFF	TGTGCCAGCAGCCCCAGGGCTAGCGGACGTTACAATGAGCAGTTCTTC
NA	TRBJ1-1	NA	TRBV30	CAWNRGWTEAFF	TGTGCCTGGAACCGGGGATGGACTGAAGCTTTCTTT
once	TRBJ1-4	NA	TRBV7-8	CASSLGGDWTNEKLFF	TGTGCCAGCAGCTTAGGGGGAGATTGGACTAATGAAAAACTGTTTTTT